This T cell receptor beta chain was sequenced in a study of blood T cell repertoires in COVID-19 (dated by TCRdb to the early 2020s). About the full investigation: Collaborator samples came from the United States, Italy and Spain and covered acute and convalescent phases of COVID-19. The prospective study material was composed of cDNA or gDNA derived from T cells, B-cell-depleted T cells, or PBMCs. A de-identified subject ID, COVID-19 status, age in years and sex were almost always included in the sample metadata. Where available, HLA class I and class II types were taken from metadata supplied by the sample provider and were not determined by assay-based typing. Subjects who had been exposed to COVID-19, were actively infected with it, or had recovered from it provided the deeply sampled blood TCRbeta repertoires that made up the dataset. Samples came from the ongoing ImmuneRACE study (first 160 participants) plus 1,254 subjects from 6 global collaborators. The repertoires were released in a freely available public database intended as a resource for research on the immune response to SARS-CoV-2. Summary of the overall study and its limitations: The quantity of clinical and demographic metadata differed by source and by participant and was supplied without curation.

Samples from volunteer blood donors who had recovered from COVID-19 were contributed by a second Seattle source. The collaborating institutions used their own protocols to collect whole blood in K2EDTA tubes. For TCRbeta analysis, collaborators shipped samples as frozen whole blood, isolated PBMCs, or DNA extracted from either of those sample types. A remark on this clone: Which antigen it targets is not known. Per-base quality was not reported, and no clone a single base away is much larger than it.

V is clipped by 7 bases and J by 0 bases, and the sequence between their germline boundaries is 12 bases long. The germline V gene yields MNHEY for CDR1 and SVGAGI for CDR2. CDR3 length: 14 amino acids, cysteine to phenylalanine. Kept here is only the CDR3 DNA, which spans 42 bases and is read in frame from base 1. The immunoSEQ Assay, a bias-controlled multiplex PCR, was used to amplify TCRbeta CDR3 regions from genomic DNA. The original pipeline was this. Nucleated cell counts per sample were estimated from amplification of reference gene primers within the assay. Sequence reads were collapsed and filtered to measure the absolute abundance of every unique TCRbeta CDR3 rearrangement. Productive Simpson clonality was computed per sample as the square root of Simpson's diversity index over productive rearrangements. TCRdb retrieved this table from immuneACCESS and kept in-frame rearrangements only. Not all clones are present; in checked studies, unresolved V genes account for under half, and no reason is known for the remainder. Clonal size and the V and J genes are those of that table, whereas D and trimming came from the DNA. For this sample there are hundreds of thousands of clones; more than 70% appear just once. The ten top clones hold approximately 7.8% of the sample.

This TCR was recovered from a woman aged 45 to 65 who had recovered from COVID-19. Sequencing was carried out using peripheral blood. In this chain, TRBV6-5 is recombined with TRBJ2-5, and the D gene may be TRBD1, 6 bases matching. The CDR3 sequence is CASTRTGYQETQYF. Here is the DNA: TGTGCCAGCACCCGAACAGGGTACCAAGAGACCCAGTACTTC.